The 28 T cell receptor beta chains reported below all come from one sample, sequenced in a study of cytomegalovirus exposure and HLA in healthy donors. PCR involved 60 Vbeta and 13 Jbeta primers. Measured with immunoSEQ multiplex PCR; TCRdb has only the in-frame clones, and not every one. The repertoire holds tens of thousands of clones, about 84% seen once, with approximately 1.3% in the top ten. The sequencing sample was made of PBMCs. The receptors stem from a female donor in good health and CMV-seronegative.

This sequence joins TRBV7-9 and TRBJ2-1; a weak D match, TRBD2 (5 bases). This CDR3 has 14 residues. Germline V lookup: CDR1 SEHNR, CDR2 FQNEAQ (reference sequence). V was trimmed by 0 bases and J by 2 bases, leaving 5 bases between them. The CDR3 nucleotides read TGTGCCAGCAGCTTAGCCGGGACCTACAATGAGCAGTTCTTC. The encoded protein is CASSLAGTYNEQFF. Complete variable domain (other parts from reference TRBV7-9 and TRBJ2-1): DTGVSQNPRHKITKRGQNVTFRCDPISEHNRLYWYRQTLGQGPEFLTYFQNEAQLEKSRLLSDRFSAERPKGSFSTLEIQRTEQGDSAMYLCASSLAGTYNEQFFGPGTRLTVL.

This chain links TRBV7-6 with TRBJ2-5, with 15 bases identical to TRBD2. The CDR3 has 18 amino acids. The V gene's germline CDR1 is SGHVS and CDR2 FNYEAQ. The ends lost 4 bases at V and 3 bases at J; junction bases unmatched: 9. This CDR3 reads CASSSGLAGGTEKETQYF. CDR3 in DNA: TGTGCCAGCAGCTCCGGACTAGCGGGGGGGACCGAAAAAGAGACCCAGTACTTC.

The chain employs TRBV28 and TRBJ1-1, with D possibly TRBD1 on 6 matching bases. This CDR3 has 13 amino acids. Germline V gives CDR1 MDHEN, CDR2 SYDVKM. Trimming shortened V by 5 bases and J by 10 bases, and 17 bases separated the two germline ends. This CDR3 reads CASSPPGHKGAFF. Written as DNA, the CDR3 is TGTGCCAGCAGTCCGCCGGGACACAAAGGAGCTTTCTTT.

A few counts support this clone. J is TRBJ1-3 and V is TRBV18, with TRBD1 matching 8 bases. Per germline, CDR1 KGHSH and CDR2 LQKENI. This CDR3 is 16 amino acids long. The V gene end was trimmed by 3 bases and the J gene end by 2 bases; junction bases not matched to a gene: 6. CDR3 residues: CASSPVGQGTGNTIYF. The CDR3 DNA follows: TGTGCCAGCTCACCGGTCGGACAGGGAACTGGAAACACCATATATTTT.

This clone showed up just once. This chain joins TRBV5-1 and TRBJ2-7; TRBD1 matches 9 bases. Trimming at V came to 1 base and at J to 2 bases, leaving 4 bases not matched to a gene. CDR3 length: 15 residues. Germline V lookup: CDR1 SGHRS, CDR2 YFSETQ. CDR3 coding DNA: TGCGCCAGCAGCTTGAGACAGGGGGTGACCTACGAGCAGTACTTC. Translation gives CASSLRQGVTYEQYF.

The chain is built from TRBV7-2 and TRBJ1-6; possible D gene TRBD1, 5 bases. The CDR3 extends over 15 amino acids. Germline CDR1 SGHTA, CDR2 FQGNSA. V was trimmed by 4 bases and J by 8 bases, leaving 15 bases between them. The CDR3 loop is CASSSLGGDHSPLHF. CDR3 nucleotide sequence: TGTGCCAGCAGCTCCCTGGGAGGGGATCATTCACCCCTCCACTTT.

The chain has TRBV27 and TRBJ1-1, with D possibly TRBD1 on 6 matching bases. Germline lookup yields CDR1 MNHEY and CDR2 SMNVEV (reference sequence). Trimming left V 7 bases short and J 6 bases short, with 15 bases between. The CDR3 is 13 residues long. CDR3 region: CASKKQGGAEAFF. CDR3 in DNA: TGTGCCAGCAAAAAACAGGGTGGCGCTGAAGCTTTCTTT.

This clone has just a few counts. The CDR3 coding sequence is TGTGCCAGTAGTGTTATGGGACAGGGAGTAGGCTACACCTTC. This encodes CASSVMGQGVGYTF. This chain connects TRBV19 to TRBJ1-2; 9 bases fit TRBD1. V lost 5 bases to trimming and J lost 8 bases; unmatched junction nucleotides: 9. Per germline, CDR1 LNHDA and CDR2 SQIVND (reference sequence). The CDR3 contains 14 residues.

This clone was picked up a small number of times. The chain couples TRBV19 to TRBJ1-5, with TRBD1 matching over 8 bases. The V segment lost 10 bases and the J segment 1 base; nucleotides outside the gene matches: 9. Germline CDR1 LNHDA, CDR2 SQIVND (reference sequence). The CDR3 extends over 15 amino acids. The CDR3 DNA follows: TGTGCCACTTCGGGGGGACAGGTGAGCAATCAGCCCCAGCATTTT. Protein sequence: CATSGGQVSNQPQHF. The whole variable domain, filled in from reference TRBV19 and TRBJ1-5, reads DGGITQSPKYLFRKEGQNVTLSCEQNLNHDAMYWYRQDPGQGLRLIYYSQIVNDFQKGDIAEGYSVSREKKESFPLTVTSAQKNPTAFYLCATSGGQVSNQPQHFGDGTRLSIL.

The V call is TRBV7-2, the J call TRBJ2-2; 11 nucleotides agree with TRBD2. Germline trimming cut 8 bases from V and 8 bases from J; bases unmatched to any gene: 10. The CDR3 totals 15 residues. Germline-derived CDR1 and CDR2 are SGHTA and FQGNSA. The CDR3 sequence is CASSPGLAVSGELFF. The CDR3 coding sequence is TGTGCCAGCTCCCCGGGACTAGCGGTTTCGGGGGAGCTGTTTTTT.

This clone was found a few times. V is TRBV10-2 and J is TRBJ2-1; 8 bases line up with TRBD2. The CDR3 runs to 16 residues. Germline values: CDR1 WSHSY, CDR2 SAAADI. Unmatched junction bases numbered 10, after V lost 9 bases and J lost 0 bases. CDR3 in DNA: TGCGCCAGTCAAACTCGGACTAGCATCTCCTACAATGAGCAGTTCTTC. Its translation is CASQTRTSISYNEQFF.

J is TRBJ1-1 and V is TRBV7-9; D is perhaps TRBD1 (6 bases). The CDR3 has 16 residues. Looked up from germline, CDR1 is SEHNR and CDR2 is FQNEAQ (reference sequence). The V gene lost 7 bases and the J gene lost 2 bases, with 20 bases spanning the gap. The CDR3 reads CASTERRVGGNTEAFF. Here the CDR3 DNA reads TGTGCCAGCACCGAACGAAGGGTTGGGGGCAACACTGAAGCTTTCTTT.

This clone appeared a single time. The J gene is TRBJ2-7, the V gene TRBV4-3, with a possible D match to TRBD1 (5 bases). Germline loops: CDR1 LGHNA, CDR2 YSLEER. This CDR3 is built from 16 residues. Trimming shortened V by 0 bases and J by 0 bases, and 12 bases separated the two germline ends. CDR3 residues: CASSQDRDRFSYEQYF. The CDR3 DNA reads TGCGCCAGCAGCCAAGATCGCGACAGATTCTCCTACGAGCAGTACTTC.

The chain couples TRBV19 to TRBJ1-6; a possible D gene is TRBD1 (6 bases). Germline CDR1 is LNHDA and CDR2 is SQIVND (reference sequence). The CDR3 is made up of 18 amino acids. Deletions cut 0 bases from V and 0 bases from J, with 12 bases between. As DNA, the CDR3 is TGTGCCAGTAGTATAGACCCGACAGGCAGCTCCTATAATTCACCCCTCCACTTT. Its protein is CASSIDPTGSSYNSPLHF.

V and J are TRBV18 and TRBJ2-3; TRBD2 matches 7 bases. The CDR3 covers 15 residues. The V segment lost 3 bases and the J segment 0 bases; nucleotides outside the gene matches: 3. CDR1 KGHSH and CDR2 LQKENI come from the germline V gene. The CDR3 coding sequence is TGTGCCAGCTCACCGACTAGCTCTAGCACAGATACGCAGTATTTT. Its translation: CASSPTSSSTDTQYF.

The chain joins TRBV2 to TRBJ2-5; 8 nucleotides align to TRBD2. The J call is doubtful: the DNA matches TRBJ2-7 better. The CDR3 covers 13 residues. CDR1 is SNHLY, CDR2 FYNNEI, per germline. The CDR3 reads CASKDSGVYEQYF. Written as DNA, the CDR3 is TGTGCCAGCAAGGATAGCGGGGTCTACGAGCAGTACTTC.

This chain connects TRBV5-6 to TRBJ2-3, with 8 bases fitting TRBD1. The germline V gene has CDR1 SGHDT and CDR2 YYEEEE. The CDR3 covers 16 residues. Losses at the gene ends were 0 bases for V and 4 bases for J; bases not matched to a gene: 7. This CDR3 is CASSLGGAGGADTQYF. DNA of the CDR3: TGTGCCAGCAGCTTGGGGGGTGCAGGGGGCGCAGATACGCAGTATTTT. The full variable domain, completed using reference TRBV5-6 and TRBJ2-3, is DAGVTQSPTHLIKTRGQQVTLRCSPKSGHDTVSWYQQALGQGPQFIFQYYEEEERQRGNFPDRFSGHQFPNYSSELNVNALLLGDSALYLCASSLGGAGGADTQYFGPGTRLTVL.

The CDR3 coding sequence is TGTGCCAGCAGCTCCTACAGTCTCATGGGCACTGAAGCTTTCTTT. It encodes CASSSYSLMGTEAFF. The chain is built from TRBV7-8 and TRBJ1-1; D is uncertain. This CDR3 is 15 amino acids long. Trimming stripped 4 bases from V and 4 bases from J, with 16 bases between. The germline V gene encodes CDR1 SGHVS and CDR2 FQNEAQ.

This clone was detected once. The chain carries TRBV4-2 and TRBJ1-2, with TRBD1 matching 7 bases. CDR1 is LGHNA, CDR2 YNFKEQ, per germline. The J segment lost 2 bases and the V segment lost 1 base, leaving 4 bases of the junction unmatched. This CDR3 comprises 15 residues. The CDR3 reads CASSQGDRENYGYTF. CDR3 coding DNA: TGTGCCAGCAGCCAAGGTGACAGGGAAAACTATGGCTACACCTTC.

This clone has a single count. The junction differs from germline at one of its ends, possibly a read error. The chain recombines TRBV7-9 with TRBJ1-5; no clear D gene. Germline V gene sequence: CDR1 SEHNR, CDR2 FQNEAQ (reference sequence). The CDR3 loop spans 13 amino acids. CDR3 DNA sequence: TGTTCCAGCAGCTTAGAGTCAGGTCAGCCCCAGCATTTT. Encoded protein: CSSSLESGQPQHF.

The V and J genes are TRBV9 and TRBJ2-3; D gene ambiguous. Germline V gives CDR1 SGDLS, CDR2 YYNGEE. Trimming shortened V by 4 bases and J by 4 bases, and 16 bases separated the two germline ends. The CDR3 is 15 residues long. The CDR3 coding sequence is TGTGCCAGCAGCCTCGCCTCGGGTTCCGCAGATACGCAGTATTTT. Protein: CASSLASGSADTQYF.

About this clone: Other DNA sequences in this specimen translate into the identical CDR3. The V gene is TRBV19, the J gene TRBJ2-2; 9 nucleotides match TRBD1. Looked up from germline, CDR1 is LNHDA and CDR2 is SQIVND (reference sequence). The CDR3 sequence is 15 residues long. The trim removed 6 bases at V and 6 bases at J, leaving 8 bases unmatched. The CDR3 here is CASRGSDRGAGELFF. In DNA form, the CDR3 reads TGTGCCAGTAGGGGGTCAGACAGGGGGGCCGGGGAGCTGTTTTTT.

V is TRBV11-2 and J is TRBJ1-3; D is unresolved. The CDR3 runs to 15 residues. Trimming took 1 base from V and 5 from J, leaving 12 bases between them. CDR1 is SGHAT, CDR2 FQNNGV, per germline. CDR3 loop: CASSLVRARRNTIYF. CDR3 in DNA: TGTGCCAGCAGCTTAGTTCGTGCCAGAAGAAACACCATATATTTT.

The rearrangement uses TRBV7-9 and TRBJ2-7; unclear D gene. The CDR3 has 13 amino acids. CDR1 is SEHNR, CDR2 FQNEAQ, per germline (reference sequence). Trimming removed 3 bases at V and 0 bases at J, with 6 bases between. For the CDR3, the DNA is TGTGCCAGCAGCTTTGGCGGCTCCTACGAGCAGTACTTC. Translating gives CASSFGGSYEQYF.

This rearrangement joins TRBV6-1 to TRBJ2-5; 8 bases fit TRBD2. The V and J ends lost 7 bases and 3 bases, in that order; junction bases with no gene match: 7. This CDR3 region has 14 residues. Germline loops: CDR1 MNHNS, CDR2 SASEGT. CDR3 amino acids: CASKRERGKETQYF. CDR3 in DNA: TGTGCCAGCAAGAGGGAGCGGGGGAAAGAGACCCAGTACTTC.

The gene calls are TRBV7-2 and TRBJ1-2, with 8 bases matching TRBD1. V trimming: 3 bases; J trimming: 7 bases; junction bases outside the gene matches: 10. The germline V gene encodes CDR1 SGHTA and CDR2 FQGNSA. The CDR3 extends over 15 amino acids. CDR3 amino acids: CASSFTGGLTRGYTF. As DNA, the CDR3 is TGTGCCAGCAGCTTTACAGGGGGTCTAACTCGTGGCTACACCTTC.

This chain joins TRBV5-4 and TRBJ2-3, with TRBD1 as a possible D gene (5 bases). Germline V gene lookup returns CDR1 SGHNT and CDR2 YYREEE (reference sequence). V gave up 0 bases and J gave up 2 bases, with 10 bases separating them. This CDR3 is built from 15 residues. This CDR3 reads CASSLAQGDTDTQYF. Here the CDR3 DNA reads TGTGCCAGCAGCTTGGCCCAGGGCGACACAGATACGCAGTATTTT.

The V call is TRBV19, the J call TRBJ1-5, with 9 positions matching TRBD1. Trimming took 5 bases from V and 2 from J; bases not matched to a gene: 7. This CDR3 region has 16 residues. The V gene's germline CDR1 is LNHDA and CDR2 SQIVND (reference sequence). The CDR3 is CASSASTGGRNQPQHF. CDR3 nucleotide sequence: TGTGCCAGTAGTGCCTCGACAGGGGGTCGCAATCAGCCCCAGCATTTT.